The 19 T cell receptor beta chains given below trace back to one sample, sequenced in a study of TET2 disruption in CD19-targeted CAR T cells. Treatment: autologous CTL019 cells: CD19 CAR with 4-1BB and CD3 zeta domains. For these TCRs, the target antigens are not known. Libraries were prepared by immunoSEQ multiplex PCR; TCRdb keeps only in-frame clonotypes and omits some of them. The sample table includes some 2,000 clones. Sample: CD8+ T cells sorted from cultured blood T cells, taken for CD19 CAR T cell therapy. These receptors were taken from a man in his sixties or seventies with chronic lymphocytic leukemia.

This clone is deemed medium-sized by its frequency. The sequence runs out 3 residues before the end of the CDR3; the remainder is reconstructed from the germline J gene. The V call is TRBV7-8, the J call TRBJ2-7; TRBD2 matches at 9 bases. CDR3 length equals 15 residues. The V and J ends lost 5 bases and 0 bases, in that order; junction bases with no gene match: 5. The germline V gene encodes CDR1 SGHVS and CDR2 FQNEAQ. CDR3 sequence: CASSRLAVSSYEQYF. The CDR3 DNA, read in part, is TGTGCCAGCAGCAGACTAGCGGTGAGCTCCTACGAG.

This clone is identified as medium-sized from frequency. The CDR3 end lies 3 residues beyond the end of the read and is filled in from the germline J gene. The genes are TRBV5-1 and TRBJ2-2; tentatively, D is TRBD1 (6 bases). Trimming shortened V by 4 bases and J by 7 bases, and 14 bases separated the two germline ends. Germline values: CDR1 SGHRS, CDR2 YFSETQ. The CDR3 is made up of 14 amino acids. CDR3 in amino acids: CASSPDSPVGELFF. The sequenced part of the CDR3 DNA is TGCGCCAGCAGCCCGGACAGCCCGGTCGGGGAG.

This clone counts as large by frequency. The CDR3 end lies 3 residues beyond the end of the read and is filled in from the germline J gene. The chain uses TRBV18 and TRBJ2-3, with 9 bases matching TRBD2. V shed 1 base and J 4 bases; nucleotides not matched to a gene: 9. The length of the CDR3 is 17 residues. CDR1 is KGHSH and CDR2 is LQKENI in the germline V gene. Incomplete CDR3 DNA: TGTGCCAGCTCACCACGCTTCCGCGGGGGGGAGGCAGATACG. Translating gives CASSPRFRGGEADT. In full, the CDR3 is CASSPRFRGGEADTQYF.

In terms of frequency, this clone is medium-sized (0.01 to 0.1%). The read finishes 3 residues shy of the CDR3 end, and the germline J gene is used to complete it. The chain carries TRBV20-1 and TRBJ1-2, with 11 bases fitting TRBD1. The ends lost 0 bases at V and 0 bases at J; junction bases unmatched: 12. The germline V gene has CDR1 DFQATT and CDR2 SNEGSKA (reference sequence). This CDR3 region has 19 residues. Incomplete CDR3 DNA: TGCAGTGCTAGAGATAGCCTAAACCCGGGACAGGGGGCTAACTATGGC. Translation gives CSARDSLNPGQGANYG. The complete CDR3 sequence is CSARDSLNPGQGANYGYTF.

Its frequency marks this clone as medium-sized (0.01 to 0.1%). The read halts 3 residues ahead of the CDR3 end, with the missing end drawn from the germline J gene. The chain uses TRBV9 and TRBJ2-2; TRBD1 is a possible D gene (6 bases). Germline V CDR1 and CDR2: SGDLS, YYNGEE. V was clipped by 4 bases and J by 3 bases, with 13 bases between them. The CDR3 runs to 15 residues. The CDR3 protein is CASSPKGGYTGELFF. The CDR3 bases that were read are TGTGCCAGCAGCCCCAAAGGGGGTTACACCGGGGAG.

Details on this clone: The read ends 3 residues shy of where the CDR3 ends; the end is completed using the germline J gene. This chain joins TRBV20-1 and TRBJ2-1, with D tentatively TRBD2 (7 bases). Germline CDR1 DFQATT, CDR2 SNEGSKA (reference sequence). The CDR3 runs 11 residues. The ends were cut back, 6 bases at V and 8 bases at J, with 11 bases in the middle. Incomplete CDR3 DNA: TGCAGTGCGGAGGGGGGGTATGAG. Protein sequence: CSAEGGYE. The whole CDR3 sequence reads CSAEGGYEQFF.

Frequency places this clone as medium-sized. The CDR3 goes on 3 residues after the read ends, and that part is filled in from the germline J gene. V usage is TRBV29-1 and J usage is TRBJ2-7; TRBD1 agrees at 12 bases. The CDR3 covers 12 residues. Per germline, CDR1 SQVTM and CDR2 ANQGSEA. Trimming took 6 bases from V and 6 from J; bases not matched to a gene: 3. The CDR3 reads CSVGTGGFEQYF. CDR3 DNA, as far as it was read: TGCAGCGTGGGGACAGGGGGCTTCGAG.

Considering frequency, this clone is medium-sized. The read terminates 3 residues before the CDR3 end, so the remaining end is supplied by the germline J gene. The chain employs TRBV7-9 and TRBJ1-1, with D tentatively TRBD1 (6 bases). Germline assignment: CDR1 SEHNR and CDR2 FQNEAQ (reference sequence). CDR3 length: 15 residues. V was trimmed by 4 bases and J by 0 bases, leaving 12 bases between them. CDR3 bases read: TGTGCCAGCAGCTCCTGGACAGACATGAACACTGAA. Translated: CASSSWTDMNTE. The complete CDR3 reads CASSSWTDMNTEAFF.

As for this clone: With the read ending 3 residues before the CDR3 end, the germline J gene is used to fill in that end. This rearrangement joins TRBV4-1 to TRBJ2-1; the match to TRBD1 covers 10 bases. J gave up 4 bases and V 5 bases, and 5 bases lay outside the gene matches. The CDR3 covers 15 residues. The germline V gene has CDR1 MGHRA and CDR2 YSYEKL. The covered CDR3 bases are TGCGCCAGCAGCTGGGACAGGGGTGGGTACAATGAG. It encodes CASSWDRGGYNE. The entire CDR3 is CASSWDRGGYNEQFF.

On this clone: An end of the junction differs from the germline gene, which may be a read error. Read sequence stops 3 residues before the CDR3 end, and the germline J gene provides the missing end. The gene calls are TRBV7-9 and TRBJ1-2; maybe TRBD1 (6 bases). CDR3 length: 14 residues. Looked up from germline, CDR1 is SEHNR and CDR2 is FQNEAQ (reference sequence). The chain's CDR3 is CSSSPTGGDYGYTF. CDR3 bases read: TGTTCCAGCAGCCCTACTGGGGGCGACTATGGA.

This clone shows up as medium-sized by frequency. The read gets to within 3 residues of the CDR3 end, and the germline J gene fills in the rest. This chain uses TRBV19 with TRBJ1-6; TRBD1 agrees at 7 bases. The CDR3 is made up of 18 amino acids. V shed 3 bases and J 6 bases; nucleotides not matched to a gene: 14. CDR1 is LNHDA, CDR2 SQIVND, per germline (reference sequence). CDR3 in amino acids: CASSMPSNTGVGNSPLHF. The CDR3 bases that were read are TGTGCCAGTAGTATGCCTTCGAATACAGGGGTGGGTAATTCACCC.

This clone is labeled medium-sized based on frequency. CDR3 in amino acids: CASSRDFQETQYF. The sequenced part of the CDR3 DNA is TGTGCCAGCAGCCGGGACTTCCAAGAGACC. This sequence joins TRBV7-9 and TRBJ2-5; maybe TRBD2 (6 bases). The read terminates 3 residues before the CDR3 end, so the remaining end is supplied by the germline J gene. The CDR3 covers 13 residues. Germline assignment: CDR1 SEHNR and CDR2 FQNEAQ (reference sequence). Trimming removed 5 bases from V and 1 base from J, with 8 bases in between.

Of note for this clone: Sequencing ends 3 residues short of the CDR3 end; the germline J gene provides the rest. The chain joins TRBV28 to TRBJ2-5, with 11 nucleotides matching TRBD2. V lost 5 bases, J lost 4 bases, and 6 bases stayed unmatched. This CDR3 spans 15 amino acids. Germline lookup yields CDR1 MDHEN and CDR2 SYDVKM. CDR3 residues: CASSVVSGGAETQYF. The covered CDR3 bases are TGTGCCAGCAGTGTCGTTAGCGGGGGGGCAGAGACC.

About this clone: The read falls 3 residues short of the CDR3 end, and the missing part is taken from the germline J gene. The gene calls are TRBV7-8 and TRBJ2-1; a weak D match, TRBD1 (6 bases). V gave up 5 bases and J gave up 7 bases, with 15 bases separating them. From germline, CDR1 is SGHVS and CDR2 FQNEAQ. This CDR3 region has 14 residues. CDR3 residues: CASSPGTKVNEQFF. CDR3 DNA (partial): TGTGCCAGCAGCCCCGGGACAAAGGTTAATGAG. The whole variable domain, remainder taken from reference TRBV7-8 and TRBJ2-1, is GAGVSQSPRYKVAKRGQDVALRCDPISGHVSLFWYQQALGQGPEFLTYFQNEAQLDKSGLPSDRFFAERPEGSVSTLKIQRTQQEDSAVYLCASSPGTKVNEQFFGPGTRLTVL.

About this clone: The read ends 3 residues early relative to the CDR3; the germline J gene fills the gap. The chain carries TRBV5-4 and TRBJ2-7; TRBD2 aligns across 10 bases. Germline values: CDR1 SGHNT, CDR2 YYREEE (reference sequence). J lost 4 bases, V lost 3 bases, and 4 bases had no gene match. The CDR3 has 14 residues. CDR3 protein: CASSSGTSVYEQYF. The DNA read from the CDR3 is TGTGCCAGCAGCTCCGGGACTAGCGTTTACGAG. Filled out from reference TRBV5-4 and TRBJ2-7, the complete variable domain reads ETGVTQSPTHLIKTRGQQVTLRCSSQSGHNTVSWYQQALGQGPQFIFQYYREEENGRGNFPPRFSGLQFPNYSSELNVNALELDDSALYLCASSSGTSVYEQYFGPGTRLTVT.

A remark on this clone: At one end, the junction sequence differs from germline, possibly due to a read error. The read finishes 3 residues shy of the CDR3 end, and the germline J gene is used to complete it. This chain uses TRBV6-2 or TRBV6-3 with TRBJ2-4, with 7 bases identical to TRBD1. The CDR3 sequence is 17 residues long. Germline assignment: CDR1 MNHEY and CDR2 SVGEGT. The sequenced CDR3 bases are TGTGCCCGCAGTTTCCTCCCCGGGGACAGAGATCAAGAGACT. It yields the protein CARSFLPGDRDQET. The entire CDR3 protein reads CARSFLPGDRDQETQYF.

By frequency, this clone is medium-sized. CDR3 DNA (partial): TGCGCCAGCAGCCCCGGGACAGTTACCGGGGAG. Residues: CASSPGTVTGE. The full CDR3 reads CASSPGTVTGELFF. The J gene is TRBJ2-2, the V gene TRBV4-1; 7 bases fit TRBD1. The read is 3 residues too short to cover the CDR3 end, so that end is filled in from the germline J gene. Germline V CDR1 and CDR2: MGHRA, YSYEKL. The CDR3 is 14 amino acids. Trimming took 4 bases from V and 5 from J; bases not matched to a gene: 4.

By frequency, this clone registers medium-sized. The read gets to within 3 residues of the CDR3 end, and the germline J gene fills in the rest. V and J are TRBV7-9 and TRBJ2-7; D perhaps matches TRBD2 (5 bases). Germline-derived CDR1 and CDR2 are SEHNR and FQNEAQ (reference sequence). The CDR3 is 12 amino acids. The V gene lost 5 bases and the J gene lost 3 bases, with 8 bases spanning the gap. The sequenced part of the CDR3 DNA is TGTGCCAGCAGCGCTGACTACTACGAG. It codes for CASSADYYE. From start to end, the CDR3 is CASSADYYEQYF.

This clone is called medium-sized based on its frequency. The CDR3 end falls 3 residues outside the read, so it is completed with the germline J gene. The V call is TRBV20-1, the J call TRBJ2-1; D unresolved. This CDR3 is built from 15 residues. The V gene lost 2 bases and the J gene lost 0 bases, with 11 bases spanning the gap. Looked up from germline, CDR1 is DFQATT and CDR2 is SNEGSKA (reference sequence). The part of the CDR3 DNA that was read is TGCAGTGCTAGACCTAGACCTAGCTCCTACAATGAG. Its protein product is CSARPRPSSYNE. The full CDR3 reads CSARPRPSSYNEQFF.